The text below deals with one T cell receptor (beta chain). Its antigen is undetermined. This specimen belongs to a study of OX40 agonist ivuxolimab in advanced cancers. Whole-study context: Patients received the agonistic anti-OX40 (CD134) antibody ivuxolimab. Whole-study findings and limits: More expanded clones were seen, on average, in CD8+ T cells than in CD4+.

Sequencing used immunoSEQ multiplex PCR; TCRdb keeps in-frame clones, though not all of them. The table shows 77,000 or so clones, with about 94% occurring only once. Germline CDR1 MNHEY, CDR2 SMNVEV (reference sequence). The CDR3 totals 15 residues. Trimming took 4 bases from V and 8 from J, leaving 20 bases between them. The sequence was collected from an adult with an advanced solid tumor such as melanoma, head and neck, liver or kidney cancer. The chain is built from TRBV27 and TRBJ1-2, with a weak D call TRBD1 (5 bases). Sequenced material: CD4+ or CD8+ T cells sorted from blood, taken in a trial of the OX40 agonist ivuxolimab. CDR3 sequence: CASSSQMGTLRGYTF. Written as DNA, the CDR3 is TGTGCCAGCAGTTCCCAAATGGGGACCCTCCGAGGCTACACCTTC.